The clone carrying this TCR beta chain was found a few times. This sample was included in a study of identical twins. MiXCR, applied by TCRdb to the 5' RACE reads, yields one record per CDR3 protein. The sample has roughly 750,000 distinct CDR3 sequences, 21% seen once. Germline CDR1 MNHNS, CDR2 SASEGT. V shed 8 bases, J shed 3 bases, and the junction held 10 bases outside the gene matches. The CDR3 length is 14 residues. These same records also appear under a second study, on T cells expressing NK-cell markers. This second study notes: Top CD8+ clonotypes included the dominant CD3+CD56+NKG2C+ clonotypes in roughly 6 donors. These clonotypes also led the CD3+CD56-NKG2C+ fraction in a few donors.

This receptor was taken from a woman aged 18-29 years in good health. The sample consisted of PBMCs. The chain has TRBV6-1 and TRBJ2-7, with 7 bases aligning to TRBD2. The DNA of the CDR3 is TGTGCCAGCTACGAAAAGGGCGGGAGCTACGAGCAGTACTTC. This encodes CASYEKGGSYEQYF.